The sequence of this T cell receptor (beta chain) was determined in a study of technical replicates of blood from four donors. Trimming cost V 3 bases and J 3 bases, with 16 bases left between them. CDR1 is SEHNR, CDR2 FQNEAQ, per germline (reference sequence). CDR3 length: 16 amino acids. Produced via immunoSEQ multiplex PCR; TCRdb's table is partial and in-frame only. The table records 100,000 or so clones, 90% to 97% of them present only once. This TCR came from a human donor in good health. This chain links TRBV7-9 with TRBJ2-3; D perhaps matches TRBD2 (5 bases). The sequencing input was T cells isolated from PBMCs. In DNA form, the CDR3 reads TGTGCCAGCAGCTTTAGGCCGGTCGGCGGGACAGATACGCAGTATTTT. Its translation is CASSFRPVGGTDTQYF.